This entry is about one TCR beta chain. Its target is not known. Described time point: cycle 4 day 1 (C4D1), after about 6 weeks of nivolumab. Every patient had relapsed following autologous stem cell transplantation, and cohorts differed in brentuximab vedotin exposure. Each best response was a complete response, a partial response or progressive disease. This specimen belongs to a study of PD-1 blockade in classical Hodgkin lymphoma. TCRdb keeps only in-frame clones here, not all; method: immunoSEQ multiplex PCR. The data hold around 60,000 clones, with approximately 92% observed a single time. Study-wide results and caveats: By C4D1, diversity of CD4+ TCRs had risen significantly, whereas that of CD8+ TCRs had not.

The CDR3 length is 12 residues. Trimming at V came to 7 bases and at J to 4 bases, leaving 3 bases not matched to a gene. Germline V gene lookup returns CDR1 MDHEN and CDR2 SYDVKM. This material consisted of peripheral blood mononuclear cells (PBMCs), taken before the fourth cycle of nivolumab. The source of this sequence is a human donor with classical Hodgkin lymphoma. The rearrangement links TRBV28 to TRBJ1-2, with 7 bases that match TRBD1. In nucleotides, the CDR3 is TGTGCCAGCACGACAGGGACCTATGGCTACACCTTC. Protein sequence: CASTTGTYGYTF.